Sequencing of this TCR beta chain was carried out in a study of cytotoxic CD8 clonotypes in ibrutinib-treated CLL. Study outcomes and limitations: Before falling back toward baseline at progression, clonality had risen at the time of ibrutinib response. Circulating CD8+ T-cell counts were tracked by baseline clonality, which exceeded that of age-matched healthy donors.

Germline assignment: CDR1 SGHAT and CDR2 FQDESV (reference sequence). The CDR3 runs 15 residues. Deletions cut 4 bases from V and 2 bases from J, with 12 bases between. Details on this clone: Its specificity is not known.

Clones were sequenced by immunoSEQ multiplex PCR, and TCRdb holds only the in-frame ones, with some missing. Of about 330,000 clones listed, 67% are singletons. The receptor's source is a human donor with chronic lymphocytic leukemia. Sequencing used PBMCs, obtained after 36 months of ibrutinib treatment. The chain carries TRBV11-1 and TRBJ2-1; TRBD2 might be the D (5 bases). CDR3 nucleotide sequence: TGTGCCAGCAGCTCGGCGGGTACGACCTACAATGAGCAGTTCTTC. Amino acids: CASSSAGTTYNEQFF.